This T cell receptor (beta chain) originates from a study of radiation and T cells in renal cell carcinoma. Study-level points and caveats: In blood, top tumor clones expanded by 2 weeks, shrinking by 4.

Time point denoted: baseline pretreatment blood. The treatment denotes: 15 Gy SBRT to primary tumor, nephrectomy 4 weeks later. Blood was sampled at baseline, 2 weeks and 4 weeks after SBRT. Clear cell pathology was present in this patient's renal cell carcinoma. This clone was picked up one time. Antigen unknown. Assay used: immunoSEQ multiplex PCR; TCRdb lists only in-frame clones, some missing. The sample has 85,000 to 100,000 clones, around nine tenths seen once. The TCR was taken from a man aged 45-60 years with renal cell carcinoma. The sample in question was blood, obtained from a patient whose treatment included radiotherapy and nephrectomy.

The CDR3 reads CASSFRTGGFTEAFF. The CDR3 coding sequence is TGTGCCAGCAGCTTCAGGACAGGGGGCTTTACTGAAGCTTTCTTT. The chain carries TRBV5-4 and TRBJ1-1, with 11 bases fitting TRBD1. V shed 2 bases, J shed 5 bases, and the junction held 5 bases outside the gene matches. CDR3 length: 15 residues. Germline loops: CDR1 SGHNT, CDR2 YYREEE (reference sequence).